This paragraph reports one T cell receptor (beta chain). These data come from a study of T-cell memory formation after mild COVID-19. Study context: TCR clusters were mostly confined to one donor each.

V was cut by 0 bases and J by 1 base, with 12 bases left in between. Per germline, CDR1 KGHSH and CDR2 LQKENI. This CDR3 comprises 16 residues. TCRdb reanalysed the 5' RACE reads using MiXCR and keeps one entry per CDR3 protein. The table has around 340,000 distinct CDR3 sequences, around a fifth seen once. Sequencing used PBMCs or a T cell subset sorted from them (not recorded which). This receptor was identified in an adult woman who had mild COVID-19 (a few samples of this study predate the infection). Cell type and time point are not known. The chain has TRBV18 and TRBJ2-5, with D tentatively TRBD1 (6 bases). The CDR3 DNA reads as TGTGCCAGCTCACCACCGGGGGCGTCTCGCCAAGAGACCCAGTACTTC. Its translation is CASSPPGASRQETQYF.